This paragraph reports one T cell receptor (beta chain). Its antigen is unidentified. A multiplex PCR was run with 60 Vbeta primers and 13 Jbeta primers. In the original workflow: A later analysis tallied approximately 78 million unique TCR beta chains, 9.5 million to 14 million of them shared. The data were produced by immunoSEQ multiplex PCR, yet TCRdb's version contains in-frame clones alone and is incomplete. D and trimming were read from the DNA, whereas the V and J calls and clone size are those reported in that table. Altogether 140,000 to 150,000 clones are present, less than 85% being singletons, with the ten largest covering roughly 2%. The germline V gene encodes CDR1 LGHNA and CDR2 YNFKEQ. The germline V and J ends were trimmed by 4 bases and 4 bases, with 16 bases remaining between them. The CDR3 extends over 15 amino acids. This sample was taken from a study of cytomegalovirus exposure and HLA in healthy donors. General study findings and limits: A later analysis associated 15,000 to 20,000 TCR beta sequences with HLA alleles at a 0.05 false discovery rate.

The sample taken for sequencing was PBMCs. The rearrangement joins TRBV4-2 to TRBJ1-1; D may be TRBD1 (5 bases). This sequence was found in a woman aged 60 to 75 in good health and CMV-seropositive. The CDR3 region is CASSPGHGLGTEAFF. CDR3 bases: TGTGCCAGCAGCCCCGGACACGGGCTGGGCACTGAAGCTTTCTTT.